This T cell receptor (beta chain) was observed in a study of cytomegalovirus exposure and HLA in healthy donors. In the study overall: The 120 or so validation repertoires matched the roughly 630 first-cohort repertoires in platform, a later analysis reported. Findings and limits, study-wide: The study put some 160 TCR beta chains on its list as cytomegalovirus-associated. Rarity marked most TCR sequences, yet some public TCRs occurred in many donors. Among the CMV-associated chains, a few were confirmed in vitro as specific for CMV antigens.

Measured with immunoSEQ multiplex PCR; TCRdb has only the in-frame clones, and not every one. Found here are over 200,000 clones, 85% to 90% of them singletons; the top ten hold roughly 2.8%. Remarks on this clone: Its specificity is unknown.

CDR1 and CDR2 (germline): MNHNS, SASEGT. Trimming left V 0 bases short and J 10 bases short, with 10 bases between. The CDR3 covers 13 residues. The sequenced sample was PBMCs. The sequence derives from a woman under 30 in good health and CMV-seronegative. The V gene is TRBV6-1, the J gene TRBJ2-1; no clear D gene. The CDR3 loop reads CASSEADWAEQFF. The CDR3 coding sequence is TGTGCCAGCAGTGAAGCCGATTGGGCCGAGCAGTTCTTC.